The 15 T cell receptor beta chains presented below share a single source sample, sequenced in a study of blood T cell repertoires in COVID-19. Clones were read by immunoSEQ multiplex PCR, and TCRdb kept only the in-frame ones, dropping some. This table has 350,000 to 500,000 clones, around nine tenths appearing once. Specimen: peripheral blood. Receptor source: a young man with COVID-19, enrolled during active disease.

V is TRBV6-6 and J is TRBJ2-2, with D tentatively TRBD2 (5 bases). The CDR3 runs to 15 residues. Trimming pared 4 bases from V and 0 bases from J, leaving 9 bases between. From germline, CDR1 is MNHNY and CDR2 SVGAGI (reference sequence). The DNA of the CDR3 is TGTGCCAGCAGTTCCCACGGGACGAACACCGGGGAGCTGTTTTTT. Translated: CASSSHGTNTGELFF.

This clone is a singleton in its sample. The chain joins TRBV12-3 or TRBV12-4 to TRBJ1-3; no reliable D call. This CDR3 has 13 amino acids. The V end was cut by 3 bases, the J end by 4 bases, with 7 bases between. CDR3 residues: CASSFLQGNTIYF. The CDR3, as DNA: TGTGCCAGCAGTTTCTTACAGGGAAACACCATATATTTT.

As DNA, the CDR3 is TGTGCCAGCAGTTTCCGGACAGGAGGGACTGAAGCTTTCTTT. This sequence encodes CASSFRTGGTEAFF. This chain uses TRBV6-5 with TRBJ1-1; 7 bases line up with TRBD1. CDR3 size: 14 residues. Per germline, CDR1 MNHEY and CDR2 SVGAGI. The V gene end was trimmed by 4 bases and the J gene end by 5 bases; junction bases not matched to a gene: 7.

The genes are TRBV14 and TRBJ2-2; D gene unclear. Germline V lookup: CDR1 SGHDN, CDR2 FVKESK. Trimming took off 4 bases at V and 7 bases at J, with 13 bases between the two ends. The CDR3 loop spans 14 amino acids. The CDR3 region has the DNA TGTGCCAGCAGCCTTCATAAGACATTCGGGGAGCTGTTTTTT. Protein: CASSLHKTFGELFF. Full variable domain (rest looked up from reference TRBV14 and TRBJ2-2): EAGVTQFPSHSVIEKGQTVTLRCDPISGHDNLYWYRRVMGKEIKFLLHFVKESKQDESGMPNNRFLAERTGGTYSTLKVQPAELEDSGVYFCASSLHKTFGELFFGEGSRLTVL.

The chain links TRBV19 to TRBJ1-1; 9 bases align to TRBD1. In germline, CDR1 is LNHDA, CDR2 SQIVND (reference sequence). After removal of 4 bases from V and 3 bases from J, the junction contained 6 bases not matched to a gene. The CDR3 loop spans 15 amino acids. CDR3 residues: CASSKPQGAHTEAFF. CDR3 nucleotide sequence: TGTGCCAGTAGTAAACCACAGGGGGCGCACACTGAAGCTTTCTTT.

This chain connects TRBV10-3 to TRBJ2-1, with 10 bases matching TRBD2. V shed 9 bases and J 5 bases; nucleotides not matched to a gene: 10. The CDR3 consists of 15 residues. Germline V gene lookup returns CDR1 ENHRY and CDR2 SYGVKD. The CDR3 nucleotides are TGTGCCATGGCCCCCCGGACTAGCGGTCACAATGAGCAGTTCTTC. Amino acids: CAMAPRTSGHNEQFF.

The genes are TRBV5-1 and TRBJ2-1, with 12 bases aligning to TRBD2. Germline V gene data show CDR1 as SGHRS and CDR2 as YFSETQ. This CDR3 is 20 amino acids long. Trimming removed 2 bases from V and 0 bases from J; junction bases left unmatched: 12. The CDR3 DNA is TGCGCCAGCAGCTTCGAGACTAGCGGGAGTCTTCCGAGCTCCTACAATGAGCAGTTCTTC. Protein product: CASSFETSGSLPSSYNEQFF.

The rearrangement uses TRBV18 and TRBJ1-1; the match to TRBD1 covers 9 bases. This CDR3 comprises 14 residues. V lost 2 bases to trimming and J lost 6 bases; unmatched junction nucleotides: 4. Germline loops: CDR1 KGHSH, CDR2 LQKENI. The CDR3 protein is CASSPGQGSPEAFF. The DNA of the CDR3 is TGTGCCAGCTCACCAGGACAGGGGTCCCCTGAAGCTTTCTTT.

The chain couples TRBV11-3 to TRBJ2-3, with 9 bases identical to TRBD2. The CDR3 consists of 15 residues. CDR1 and CDR2 (germline): SGHNT, YENEEA. V shed 5 bases and J 2 bases; nucleotides not matched to a gene: 5. The CDR3 bases are TGTGCCAGCAGCCCCGGGACTAGCCCCACAGATACGCAGTATTTT. Residues: CASSPGTSPTDTQYF.

The J gene is TRBJ1-1, the V gene TRBV7-8; 7 bases are a match to TRBD1. This CDR3 region has 17 residues. Per the germline V gene, CDR1 is SGHVS and CDR2 is FQNEAQ. With 6 bases clipped from V and 4 bases from J, the junction kept 17 bases outside the gene matches. CDR3 nucleotide sequence: TGTGCCAGCAGATCTCCGGGACAGCACCCGTCGGGCACTGAAGCTTTCTTT. Its translation: CASRSPGQHPSGTEAFF.

This sequence joins TRBV5-1 and TRBJ2-3; D is undetermined. V lost 0 bases to trimming and J lost 3 bases, with 11 bases between them. This CDR3 is 15 amino acids long. The germline V gene has CDR1 SGHRS and CDR2 YFSETQ. The CDR3 region has the DNA TGCGCCAGCAGCTTGGTTGCAACAGAAACAGATACGCAGTATTTT. Protein: CASSLVATETDTQYF.

This clone has just a few counts. The J gene is TRBJ1-5, the V gene TRBV28; perhaps TRBD1 as D (6 bases). The CDR3 consists of 14 residues. V was shortened by 6 bases and J by 1 base, with 10 bases between the two germline ends. From germline, CDR1 is MDHEN and CDR2 SYDVKM. DNA for the CDR3: TGTGCCAGCAGACCAGGGGCGAGCAATCAGCCCCAGCATTTT. Protein sequence: CASRPGASNQPQHF.

The rearrangement links TRBV19 to TRBJ2-4; D ambiguous. The V end was cut by 5 bases, the J end by 9 bases, with 17 bases between. Germline V lookup: CDR1 LNHDA, CDR2 SQIVND (reference sequence). The CDR3 is made up of 14 amino acids. The DNA of the CDR3 is TGTGCCAGTAGTCCCCAGGCTCTGGTTGGCATTCAGTACTTC. Translated, it gives CASSPQALVGIQYF.

The chain is built from TRBV18 and TRBJ2-1, with TRBD2 as a possible D gene (6 bases). The V and J ends lost 5 bases and 10 bases respectively, with 12 bases between them. CDR1 and CDR2 (germline): KGHSH, LQKENI. The CDR3 sequence is 12 residues long. CDR3 in amino acids: CASSTPGGEQFF. CDR3 nucleotides: TGTGCCAGCTCAACCCCCGGAGGGGAGCAGTTCTTC.

A note on this clone: This specimen includes other DNA sequences encoding the same CDR3. The V call is TRBV5-1, the J call TRBJ2-7; tentatively, D is TRBD1 (5 bases). This CDR3 region has 13 residues. V was pared by 4 bases and J by 6 bases, with 14 bases between. Germline CDR1 reads SGHRS; CDR2 reads YFSETQ. The CDR3 here is CASSPGQGGEQYF. Here the CDR3 DNA reads TGCGCCAGCAGCCCCGGCCAGGGTGGCGAGCAGTACTTC.